These 10 T cell receptor beta chains were all obtained from the same sample, sequenced in a study of PD-L1 blockade in urothelial cancer. Assay used: immunoSEQ multiplex PCR; TCRdb lists only in-frame clones, some missing. The sample carries 55,000 or so clones, approximately 80% recorded once. The sample consisted of PBMCs, taken around atezolizumab (anti-PD-L1) treatment. The receptors here all came from a man aged 40-55 years with urothelial cancer.

The rearrangement uses TRBV7-3 and TRBJ2-7, with a weak D call TRBD2 (6 bases). Germline loops: CDR1 SGHTA, CDR2 FQGTGA. The CDR3 has 15 amino acids. Trimming left V 1 base short and J 0 bases short, with 10 bases between. The CDR3 reads CASSLIAESSYEQYF. The CDR3 nucleotides are TGTGCCAGCAGCTTAATAGCGGAGAGCTCCTACGAGCAGTACTTC.

V and J are TRBV28 and TRBJ1-4; maybe TRBD1 (6 bases). The CDR3 runs 14 residues. The V end lost 5 bases, the J end lost 8 bases, and 15 bases lay between the germline ends. The V gene's germline CDR1 is MDHEN and CDR2 SYDVKM. The CDR3 coding sequence is TGTGCCAGCAGTGTACAGGGCGGGCGGGAAAAACTGTTTTTT. It encodes CASSVQGGREKLFF.

This clone has a handful of counts. The chain joins TRBV28 to TRBJ1-2; no clear D. This CDR3 is 11 amino acids long. Trimming removed 11 bases at V and 8 bases at J, with 15 bases between. Germline CDR1 and CDR2: MDHEN and SYDVKM. The CDR3 reads CAGRARRGYTF. For the CDR3, the DNA is TGTGCCGGCCGTGCGAGGCGCGGCTACACCTTC.

CDR3 sequence: CASSGGSSYEQYF. In DNA form, the CDR3 reads TGCGCCAGCAGCGGTGGGAGTTCCTACGAGCAGTACTTC. The chain has TRBV5-1 and TRBJ2-7; tentatively, D is TRBD2 (5 bases). The V gene's germline CDR1 is SGHRS and CDR2 YFSETQ. There are 13 residues in the CDR3. The ends were cut back, 4 bases at V and 1 base at J, with 9 bases in the middle.

V gene TRBV30 combines with J gene TRBJ1-4; 9 bases align to TRBD1. J gave up 8 bases and V 0 bases, and 10 bases lay outside the gene matches. Germline assignment: CDR1 GTSNPN and CDR2 SVGIG (reference sequence). The CDR3 extends over 16 amino acids. CDR3 sequence: CAWSVIYPGQGEKLFF. CDR3 sequence (DNA): TGTGCCTGGAGTGTAATCTACCCGGGACAGGGAGAAAAACTGTTTTTT.

The CDR3 protein is CASSETGILEQYF. As DNA, the CDR3 is TGTGCCAGCAGTGAAACGGGAATACTCGAGCAGTACTTC. The rearrangement uses TRBV2 and TRBJ2-7; tentative D call: TRBD2 (5 bases). Germline lookup yields CDR1 SNHLY and CDR2 FYNNEI. The CDR3 extends over 13 amino acids. Deletions cut 2 bases from V and 6 bases from J, with 11 bases between.

The chain links TRBV6-5 to TRBJ1-2; D gene uncertain. The length of the CDR3 is 12 residues. Germline V gene sequence: CDR1 MNHEY, CDR2 SVGAGI. V was shortened by 8 bases and J by 0 bases, with 7 bases between the two germline ends. The CDR3 bases are TGTGCCAGCGGGCGGGCTAACTATGGCTACACCTTC. Translated, it gives CASGRANYGYTF.

The DNA of the CDR3 is TGTGCCAGCAGTACTAGGGAGACCCAGTACTTC. Amino acids: CASSTRETQYF. This sequence joins TRBV6-6 and TRBJ2-5, with D tentatively TRBD2 (5 bases). V was trimmed by 5 bases and J by 5 bases, leaving 6 bases between them. CDR3 length: 11 amino acids. CDR1 is MNHNY and CDR2 is SVGAGI in the germline V gene (reference sequence).

The rearrangement uses TRBV28 and TRBJ2-7; the match to TRBD2 covers 9 bases. CDR1 and CDR2 (germline): MDHEN, SYDVKM. The CDR3 spans 15 residues. V lost 4 bases and J lost 11; bases outside the gene matches: 15. The CDR3: CASSYLPTSGSMEYF. CDR3 coding DNA: TGTGCCAGCAGTTACCTCCCGACTAGCGGTTCTATGGAGTACTTC.

The V gene is TRBV18, the J gene TRBJ2-1; 13 positions agree with TRBD2. Germline V gene lookup returns CDR1 KGHSH and CDR2 LQKENI. There are 14 residues in the CDR3. With V trimmed by 5 bases and J by 5 bases, 0 bases remained unmatched. CDR3 sequence reads: CASSGTSGNNEQFF. The CDR3 DNA follows: TGTGCCAGCTCAGGGACTAGCGGGAACAATGAGCAGTTCTTC.